Here is one T cell receptor (beta chain) with its context. Antigen specificity is unknown. Sequencing was preceded by expansion of antigen-specific CD4+ T cells with viral peptide pools in the ViraFEST assay. The authors isolated CD4+ T cells after around 10 days of culture. This person's SARS-CoV-2 infection, confirmed by PCR, occurred between March and December 2020. The culture medium for 1.5 million to 2.5 million PBMC per well included around 10 IU/ml IL-2 and about 10 ug/ml peptides. On days 3 and 7, fresh IL-2 medium replaced half the medium. This CDR3 contains 11 residues. Germline CDR1 and CDR2: SGHAT and FQNNGV. The V end was cut by 4 bases, the J end by 9 bases, with 10 bases between. This record comes from a study of vaccination effects on CD4 cells after COVID-19. Study-level information: Participants completed two doses of the BNT162b2 or mRNA-1273 vaccine. Findings and caveats of the study: Sampling in the study covered few convalescent patients and included no early post-infection timepoints.

The data were produced by immunoSEQ multiplex PCR, yet TCRdb's version contains in-frame clones alone and is incomplete. The sample comprises approximately 28,000 clones, 78% of which are singletons, and more than 15% rests with the top ten. The sequence came from a human donor who had a prior SARS-CoV-2 infection. V and J are TRBV11-2 and TRBJ2-7, with D possibly matching TRBD1 (6 bases). Sequenced material: CD4+ T cells from PBMCs cultured with HCoV-NL63 spike peptides, taken before COVID-19 vaccination. CDR3 nucleotide sequence: TGTGCCAGCAGCTACGAACAGGGGCAGTACTTC. Amino acid sequence: CASSYEQGQYF.